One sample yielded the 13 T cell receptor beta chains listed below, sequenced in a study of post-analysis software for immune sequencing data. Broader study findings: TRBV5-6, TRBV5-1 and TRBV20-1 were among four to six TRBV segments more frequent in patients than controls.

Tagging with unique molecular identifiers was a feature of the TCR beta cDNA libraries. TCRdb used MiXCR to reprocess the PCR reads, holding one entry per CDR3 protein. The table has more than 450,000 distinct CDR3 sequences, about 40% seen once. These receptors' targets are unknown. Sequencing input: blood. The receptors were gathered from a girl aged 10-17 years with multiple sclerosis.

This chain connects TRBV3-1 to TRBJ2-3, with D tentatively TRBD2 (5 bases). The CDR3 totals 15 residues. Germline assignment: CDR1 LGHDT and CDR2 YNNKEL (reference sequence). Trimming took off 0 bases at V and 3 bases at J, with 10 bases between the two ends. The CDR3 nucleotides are TGTGCCAGCAGCCAAGATCTCCCGGGAACAGATACGCAGTATTTT. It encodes CASSQDLPGTDTQYF.

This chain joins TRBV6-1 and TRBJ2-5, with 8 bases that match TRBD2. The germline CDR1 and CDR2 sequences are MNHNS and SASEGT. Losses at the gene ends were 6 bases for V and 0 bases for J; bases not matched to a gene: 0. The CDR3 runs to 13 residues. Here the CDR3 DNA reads TGTGCCAGCAGCGGGGGGGACCAAGAGACCCAGTACTTC. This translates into CASSGGDQETQYF.

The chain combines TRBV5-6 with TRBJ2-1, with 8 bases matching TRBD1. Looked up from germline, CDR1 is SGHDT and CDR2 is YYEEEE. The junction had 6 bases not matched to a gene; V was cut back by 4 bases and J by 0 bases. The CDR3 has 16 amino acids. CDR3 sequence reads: CASSTDRESSYNEQFF. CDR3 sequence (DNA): TGTGCCAGCAGCACGGACAGGGAGAGCTCCTACAATGAGCAGTTCTTC.

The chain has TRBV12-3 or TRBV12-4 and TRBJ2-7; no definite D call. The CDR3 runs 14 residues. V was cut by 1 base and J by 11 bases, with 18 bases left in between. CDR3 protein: CASSLEGSPEGKYF. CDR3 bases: TGTGCCAGCAGTTTAGAGGGCTCCCCCGAAGGGAAGTACTTC.

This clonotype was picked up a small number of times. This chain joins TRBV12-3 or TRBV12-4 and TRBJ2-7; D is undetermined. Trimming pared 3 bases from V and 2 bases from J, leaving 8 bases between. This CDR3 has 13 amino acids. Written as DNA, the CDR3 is TGTGCCAGCAGTTTCTCCCGGGCCTACGAGCAGTACTTC. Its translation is CASSFSRAYEQYF.

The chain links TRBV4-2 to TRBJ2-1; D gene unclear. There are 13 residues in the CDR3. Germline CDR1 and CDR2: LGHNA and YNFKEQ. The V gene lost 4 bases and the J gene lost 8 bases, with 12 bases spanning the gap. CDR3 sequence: CASSRGLEDEQFF. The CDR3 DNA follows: TGTGCCAGCAGCCGCGGTTTGGAAGATGAGCAGTTCTTC.

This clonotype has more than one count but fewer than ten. This CDR3 reads CASRTSGRATDTQYF. In DNA, the CDR3 is TGTGCCAGCAGAACGAGCGGGAGGGCCACAGATACGCAGTATTTT. This chain connects TRBV3-1 to TRBJ2-3, with 10 bases identical to TRBD2. V lost 6 bases and J lost 2; bases outside the gene matches: 5. Germline loops: CDR1 LGHDT, CDR2 YNNKEL (reference sequence). The CDR3 covers 15 residues.

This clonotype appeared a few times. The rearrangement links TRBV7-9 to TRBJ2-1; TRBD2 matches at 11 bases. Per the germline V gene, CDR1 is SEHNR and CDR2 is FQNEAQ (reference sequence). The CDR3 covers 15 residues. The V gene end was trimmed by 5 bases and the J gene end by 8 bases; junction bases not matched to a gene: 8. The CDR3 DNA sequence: TGTGCCAGCAGCCCACGGGGACTAGCGGCGGATGAGCAGTTCTTC. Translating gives CASSPRGLAADEQFF.

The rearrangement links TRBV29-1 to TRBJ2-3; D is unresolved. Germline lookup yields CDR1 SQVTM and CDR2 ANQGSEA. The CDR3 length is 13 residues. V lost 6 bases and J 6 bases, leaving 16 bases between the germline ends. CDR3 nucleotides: TGCAGCGTGACCCAACTAAATGTGGATACGCAGTATTTT. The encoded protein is CSVTQLNVDTQYF.

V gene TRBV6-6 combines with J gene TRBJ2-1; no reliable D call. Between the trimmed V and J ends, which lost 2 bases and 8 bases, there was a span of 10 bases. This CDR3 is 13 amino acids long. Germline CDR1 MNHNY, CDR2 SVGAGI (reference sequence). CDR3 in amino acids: CASSYLGSDEQFF. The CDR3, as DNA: TGTGCCAGCAGTTACCTAGGGTCGGATGAGCAGTTCTTC.

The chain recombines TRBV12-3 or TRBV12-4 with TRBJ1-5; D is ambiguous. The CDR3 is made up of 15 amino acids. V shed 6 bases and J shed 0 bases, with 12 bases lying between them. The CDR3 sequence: CASSGGLLSNQPQHF. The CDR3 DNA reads TGTGCCAGCAGCGGAGGACTCCTTAGCAATCAGCCCCAGCATTTT.

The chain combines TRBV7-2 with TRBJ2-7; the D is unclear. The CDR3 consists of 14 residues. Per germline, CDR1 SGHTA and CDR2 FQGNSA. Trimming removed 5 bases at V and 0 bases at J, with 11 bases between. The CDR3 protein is CASSVAPSSYEQYF. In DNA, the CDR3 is TGTGCCAGCAGCGTCGCGCCTTCCTCCTACGAGCAGTACTTC.

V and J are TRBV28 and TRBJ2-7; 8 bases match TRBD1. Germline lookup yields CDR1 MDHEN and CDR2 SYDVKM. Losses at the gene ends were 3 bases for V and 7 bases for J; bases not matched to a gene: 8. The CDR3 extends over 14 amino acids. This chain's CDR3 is CASSLVQGAREQYF. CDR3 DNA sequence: TGTGCCAGCAGTTTGGTCCAGGGGGCACGGGAGCAGTACTTC.